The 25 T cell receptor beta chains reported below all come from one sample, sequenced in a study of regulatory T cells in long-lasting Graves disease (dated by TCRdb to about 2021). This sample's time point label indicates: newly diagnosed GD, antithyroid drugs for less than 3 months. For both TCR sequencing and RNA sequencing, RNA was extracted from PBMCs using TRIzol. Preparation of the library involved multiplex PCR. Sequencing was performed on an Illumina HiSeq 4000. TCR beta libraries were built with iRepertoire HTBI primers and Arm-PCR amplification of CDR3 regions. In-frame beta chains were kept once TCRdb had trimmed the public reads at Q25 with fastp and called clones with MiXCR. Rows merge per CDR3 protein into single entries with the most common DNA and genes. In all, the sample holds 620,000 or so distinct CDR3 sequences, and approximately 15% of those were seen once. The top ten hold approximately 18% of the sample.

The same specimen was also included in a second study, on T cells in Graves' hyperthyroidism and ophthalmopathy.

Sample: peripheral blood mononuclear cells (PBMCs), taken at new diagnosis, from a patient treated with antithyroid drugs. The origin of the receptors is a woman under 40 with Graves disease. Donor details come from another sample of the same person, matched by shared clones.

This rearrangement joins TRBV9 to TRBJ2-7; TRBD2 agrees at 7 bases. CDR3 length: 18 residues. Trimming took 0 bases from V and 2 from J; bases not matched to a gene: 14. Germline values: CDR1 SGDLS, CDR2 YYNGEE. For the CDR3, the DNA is TGTGCCAGCAGCGTAGACGCGACTAGCCGTGGTGGGGCCTACGAGCAGTACTTC. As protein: CASSVDATSRGGAYEQYF.

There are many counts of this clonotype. CDR3 bases: TGTGCCAGCAGCGATATAGCAGGGGGTAGGTTCTTC. This translates into CASSDIAGGRFF. The chain has TRBV11-2 and TRBJ2-1; 7 bases fit TRBD1. This CDR3 is built from 12 residues. Germline loops: CDR1 SGHAT, CDR2 FQNNGV. Trimming removed 5 bases from V and 15 bases from J; junction bases left unmatched: 10.

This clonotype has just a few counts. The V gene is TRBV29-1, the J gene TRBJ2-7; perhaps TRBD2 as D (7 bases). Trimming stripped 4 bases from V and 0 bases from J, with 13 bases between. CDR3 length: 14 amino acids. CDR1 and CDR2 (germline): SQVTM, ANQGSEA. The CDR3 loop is CSVGGRGSSYEQYF. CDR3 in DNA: TGCAGCGTTGGGGGGCGGGGGAGCTCCTACGAGCAGTACTTC.

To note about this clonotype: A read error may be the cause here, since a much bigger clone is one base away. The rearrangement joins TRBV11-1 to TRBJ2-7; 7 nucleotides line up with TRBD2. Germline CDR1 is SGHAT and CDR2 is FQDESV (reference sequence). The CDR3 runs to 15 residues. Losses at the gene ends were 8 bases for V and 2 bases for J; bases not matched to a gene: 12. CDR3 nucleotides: TGTGCCAGCGGTCAACGGGGCGGGAGTGCCTACGAGCAGTACTTC. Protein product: CASGQRGGSAYEQYF.

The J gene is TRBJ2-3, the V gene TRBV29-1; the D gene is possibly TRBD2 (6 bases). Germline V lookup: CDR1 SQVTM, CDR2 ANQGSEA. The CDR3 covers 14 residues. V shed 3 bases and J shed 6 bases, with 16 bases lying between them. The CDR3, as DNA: TGCAGCGTTGAGGACTGGAGGGAATCGGATACGCAGTATTTT. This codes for CSVEDWRESDTQYF.

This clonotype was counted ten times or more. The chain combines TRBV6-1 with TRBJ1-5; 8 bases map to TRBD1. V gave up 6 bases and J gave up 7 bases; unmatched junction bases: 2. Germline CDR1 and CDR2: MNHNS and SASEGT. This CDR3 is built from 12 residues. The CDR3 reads CASRTGVQPQHF. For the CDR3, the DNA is TGTGCCAGCAGGACAGGGGTCCAGCCCCAGCATTTT.

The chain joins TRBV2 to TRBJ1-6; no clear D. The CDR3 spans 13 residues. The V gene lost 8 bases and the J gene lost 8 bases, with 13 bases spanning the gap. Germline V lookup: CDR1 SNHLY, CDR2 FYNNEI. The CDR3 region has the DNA TGTGCCAGCGCCCTGGAGGGTTATTCACCCCTCCACTTT. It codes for CASALEGYSPLHF.

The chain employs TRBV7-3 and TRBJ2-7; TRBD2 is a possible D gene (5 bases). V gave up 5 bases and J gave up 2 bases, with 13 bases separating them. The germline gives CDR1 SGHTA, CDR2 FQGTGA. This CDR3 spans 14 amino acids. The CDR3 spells CASSPAGETYEQYF. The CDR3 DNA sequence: TGTGCCAGCAGCCCGGCGGGCGAAACCTACGAGCAGTACTTC.

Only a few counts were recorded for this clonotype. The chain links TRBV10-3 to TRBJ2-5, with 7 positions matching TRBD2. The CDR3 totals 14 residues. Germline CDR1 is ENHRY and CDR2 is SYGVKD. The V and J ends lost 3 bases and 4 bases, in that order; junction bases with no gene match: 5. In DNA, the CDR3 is TGTGCCATCAGTGATTCTTCGGGAGGAGAGACCCAGTACTTC. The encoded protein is CAISDSSGGETQYF.

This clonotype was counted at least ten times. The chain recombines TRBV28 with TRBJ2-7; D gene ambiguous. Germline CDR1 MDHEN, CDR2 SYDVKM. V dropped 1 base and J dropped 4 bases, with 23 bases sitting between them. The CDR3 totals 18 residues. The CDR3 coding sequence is TGTGCCAGCAGTTTATCAGCCCCTGCCCCCGGGTATATGTACGAGCAGTACTTC. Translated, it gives CASSLSAPAPGYMYEQYF.

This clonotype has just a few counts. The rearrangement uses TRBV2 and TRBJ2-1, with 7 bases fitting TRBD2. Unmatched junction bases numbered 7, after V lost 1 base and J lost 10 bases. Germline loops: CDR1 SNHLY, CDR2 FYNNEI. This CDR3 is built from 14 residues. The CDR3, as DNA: TGTGCCAGCAGTGAAGAGGGAGGGCCCCGGGAGCAGTTCTTC. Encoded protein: CASSEEGGPREQFF.

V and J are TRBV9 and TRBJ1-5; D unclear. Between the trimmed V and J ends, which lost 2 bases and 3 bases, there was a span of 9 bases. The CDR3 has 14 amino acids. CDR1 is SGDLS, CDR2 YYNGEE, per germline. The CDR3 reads CASSVGGNNQPQHF. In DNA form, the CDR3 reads TGTGCCAGCAGCGTGGGAGGGAACAATCAGCCCCAGCATTTT.

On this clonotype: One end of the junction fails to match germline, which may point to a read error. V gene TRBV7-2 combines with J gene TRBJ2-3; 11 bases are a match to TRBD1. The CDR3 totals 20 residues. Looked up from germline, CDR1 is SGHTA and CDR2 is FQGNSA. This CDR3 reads CASSLSRTGGAREGGGTRYF. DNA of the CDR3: TGTGCCAGCAGCTTATCTCGGACAGGGGGCGCCCGGGAAGGGGGCGGTACGCGGTATTTT.

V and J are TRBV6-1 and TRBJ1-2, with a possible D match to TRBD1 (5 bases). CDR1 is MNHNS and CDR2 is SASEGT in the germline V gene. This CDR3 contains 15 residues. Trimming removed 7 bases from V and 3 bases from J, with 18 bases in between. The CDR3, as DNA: TGTGCCAGCACTCAACCGGCGAAGGGGTACTATGGCTACACCTTC. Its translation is CASTQPAKGYYGYTF.

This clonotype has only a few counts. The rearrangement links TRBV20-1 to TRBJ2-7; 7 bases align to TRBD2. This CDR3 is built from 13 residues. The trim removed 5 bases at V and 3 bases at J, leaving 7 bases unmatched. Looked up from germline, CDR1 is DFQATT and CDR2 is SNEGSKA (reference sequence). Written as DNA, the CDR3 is TGCAGTGCTCTTGCGCGGGAGAGCTACGAGCAGTACTTC. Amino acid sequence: CSALARESYEQYF.

CDR3 loop: CSVDGRTDTQYF. Written as DNA, the CDR3 is TGCAGCGTTGACGGGAGGACAGATACGCAGTATTTT. The genes are TRBV29-1 and TRBJ2-3, with TRBD2 identical over 7 bases. Germline loops: CDR1 SQVTM, CDR2 ANQGSEA. The CDR3 consists of 12 residues. J gave up 3 bases and V 3 bases, and 0 bases lay outside the gene matches.

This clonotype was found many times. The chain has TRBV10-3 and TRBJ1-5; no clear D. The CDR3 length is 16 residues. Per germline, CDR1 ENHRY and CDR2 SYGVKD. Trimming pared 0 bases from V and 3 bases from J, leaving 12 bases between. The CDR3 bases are TGTGCCATCAGTGAGTCGAAGCGAGAAGACAATCAGCCCCAGCATTTT. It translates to CAISESKREDNQPQHF.

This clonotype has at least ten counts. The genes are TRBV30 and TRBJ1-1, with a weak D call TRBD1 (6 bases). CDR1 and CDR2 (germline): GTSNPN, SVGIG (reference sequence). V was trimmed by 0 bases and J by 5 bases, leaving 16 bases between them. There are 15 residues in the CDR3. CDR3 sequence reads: CAWSVREGGWTEAFF. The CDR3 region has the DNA TGTGCCTGGAGTGTACGGGAGGGGGGCTGGACTGAAGCTTTCTTT.

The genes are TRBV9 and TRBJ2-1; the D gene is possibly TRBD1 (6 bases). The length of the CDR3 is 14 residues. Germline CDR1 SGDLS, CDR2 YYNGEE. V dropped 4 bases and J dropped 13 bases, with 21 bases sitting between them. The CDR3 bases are TGTGCCAGCAGCCAAAGACCCCCCACAGGGTCTCAGTTCTTC. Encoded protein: CASSQRPPTGSQFF.

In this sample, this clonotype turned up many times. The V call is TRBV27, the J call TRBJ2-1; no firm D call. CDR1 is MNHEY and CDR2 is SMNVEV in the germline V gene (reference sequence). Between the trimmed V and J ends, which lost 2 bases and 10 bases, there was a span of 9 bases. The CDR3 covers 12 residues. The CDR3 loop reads CASSLIGREQFF. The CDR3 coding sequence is TGTGCCAGCAGTTTAATAGGGCGGGAGCAGTTCTTC.

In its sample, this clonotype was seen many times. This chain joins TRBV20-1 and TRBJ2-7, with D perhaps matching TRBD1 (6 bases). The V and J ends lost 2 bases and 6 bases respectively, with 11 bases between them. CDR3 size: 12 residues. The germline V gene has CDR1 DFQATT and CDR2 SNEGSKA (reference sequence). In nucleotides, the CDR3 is TGCAGTGCTAGACAGGGGACGGTCGAGCAGTACTTC. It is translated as CSARQGTVEQYF.

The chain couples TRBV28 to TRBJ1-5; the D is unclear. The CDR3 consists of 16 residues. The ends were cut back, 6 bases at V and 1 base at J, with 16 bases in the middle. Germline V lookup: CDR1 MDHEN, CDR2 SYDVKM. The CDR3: CASSEGGLGSNQPQHF. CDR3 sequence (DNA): TGTGCCAGCAGCGAAGGAGGGTTGGGGAGCAATCAGCCCCAGCATTTT.

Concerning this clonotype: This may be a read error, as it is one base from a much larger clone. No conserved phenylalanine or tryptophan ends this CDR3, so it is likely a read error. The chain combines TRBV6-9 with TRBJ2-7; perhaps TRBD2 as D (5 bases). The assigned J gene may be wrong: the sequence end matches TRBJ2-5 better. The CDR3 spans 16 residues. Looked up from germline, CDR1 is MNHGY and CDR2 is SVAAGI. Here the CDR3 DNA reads TGTGCCAGCAGTTATGTTAGTGGGAGTGGTGCAGAGACCCAGTACCTC. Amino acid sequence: CASSYVSGSGAETQYL.

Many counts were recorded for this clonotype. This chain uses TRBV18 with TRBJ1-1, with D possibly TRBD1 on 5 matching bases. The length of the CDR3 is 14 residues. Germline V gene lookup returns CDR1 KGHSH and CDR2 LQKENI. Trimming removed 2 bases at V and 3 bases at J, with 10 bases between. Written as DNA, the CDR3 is TGTGCCAGCTCACCAAGAGACAGCTACACTGAAGCTTTCTTT. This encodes CASSPRDSYTEAFF. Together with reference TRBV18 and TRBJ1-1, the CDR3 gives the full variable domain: NAGVMQNPRHLVRRRGQEARLRCSPMKGHSHVYWYRQLPEEGLKFMVYLQKENIIDESGMPKERFSAEFPKEGPSILRIQQVVRGDSAAYFCASSPRDSYTEAFFGQGTRLTVV.

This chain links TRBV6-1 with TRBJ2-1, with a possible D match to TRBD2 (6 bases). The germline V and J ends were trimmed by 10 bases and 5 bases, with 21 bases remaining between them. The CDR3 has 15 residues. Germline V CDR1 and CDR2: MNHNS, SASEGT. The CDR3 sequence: CAISGLAKGNNEQFF. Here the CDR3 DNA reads TGTGCCATCTCAGGTCTAGCGAAAGGTAACAATGAGCAGTTCTTC.